Sequencing of this T cell receptor (beta chain) was carried out in a study of blood T cell repertoires in COVID-19 (dated by TCRdb to the early 2020s). Describing the broader study: Samples from collaborators originated in the United States, Italy and Spain and spanned both the acute and convalescent phases of COVID-19. The material from the prospective study consisted of cDNA or gDNA derived from T cells, B-cell-depleted T cells, or PBMCs. Deeply sampled blood TCRbeta repertoires from subjects exposed to, actively infected with, or recovered from COVID-19 were included in the dataset. Where available, HLA class I and class II types were taken from metadata supplied by the sample provider and were not determined by assay-based typing. A de-identified subject ID, COVID-19 status, age in years and sex were almost always included in the sample metadata. The repertoires were released in a freely available public database intended as a resource for research on the immune response to SARS-CoV-2. The samples were drawn from two sources: the first 160 participants of the ongoing ImmuneRACE study, and 1,000 to 1,500 subjects contributed by 6 global collaborators. Findings and caveats that apply to the study as a whole: The quantity of clinical and demographic metadata differed by source and by participant and was supplied without curation.

TCRbeta CDR3 regions were amplified from genomic DNA using the immunoSEQ Assay, a bias-controlled multiplex PCR. The authors' analysis ran thus. The number of nucleated cells in each sample was estimated from the amplification of reference gene primers within the assay. To quantify the absolute abundance of each unique TCRbeta CDR3 rearrangement, sequence reads were collapsed and filtered. For each sample, productive Simpson clonality was calculated as the square root of Simpson's diversity index across productive rearrangements. The immuneACCESS repertoire file appears here via TCRdb, limited to in-frame rearrangements. These files lack a portion of the clones; in checked studies, under half of the deficit traces to unresolved V genes, and the cause of the others is not known. Clone size and the V and J calls come from that table; the DNA yielded D and trimming. Present in this sample are roughly 280,000 clones, 85% to 90% of which were seen just once. In total, the top ten clones hold around 11% of the sample.

On this clone: Its antigen is currently not known. Per-base quality was not reported, and no clone a single base away is much larger than it.

At one collaborating source in Seattle, patients were enrolled during active infection and were followed longitudinally through the course of disease. Collaborating institutions collected whole blood in K2EDTA tubes following their own protocols. For TCRbeta analysis, collaborators shipped samples in one of three forms: frozen whole blood, isolated PBMCs, or DNA extracted from either of those sample types. CDR1 SGHRS and CDR2 YFSETQ are derived from the germline V gene. The CDR3 sequence holds 14 residues, the cysteine and phenylalanine included. Only the CDR3 DNA is retained, 42 bases long and in frame from the first base. The junction carries 17 bases between V and J, which are trimmed by 3 bases and 7 bases respectively.

The chain joins TRBV5-1 to TRBJ2-7, and the D gene may be TRBD2, 5 bases matching. The sequence was collected from a woman between 25 and 40 years old with COVID-19, enrolled during active disease. The sample consisted of peripheral blood. CDR3 sequence: CASSSAVQPGEQYF. The nucleotides read TGCGCCAGCAGCTCAGCGGTCCAACCGGGGGAGCAGTACTTC.